The 2 T cell receptor beta chains below were found in one sample sequenced in a study of cytomegalovirus exposure and HLA in healthy donors. In the PCR, 60 Vbeta and 13 Jbeta primers were used. Sequencing used immunoSEQ multiplex PCR; TCRdb keeps in-frame clones, though not all of them. The sample lists some 110,000 clones; about 74% were seen once. The specimen was PBMCs. The receptors derive from a woman aged 45-59 years in good health and CMV-seropositive.

The chain has TRBV29-1 and TRBJ2-3, with D maybe TRBD2 (5 bases). The CDR3 has 10 residues. Trimming stripped 6 bases from V and 5 bases from J, with 6 bases between. CDR1 is SQVTM, CDR2 ANQGSEA, per germline. CDR3 sequence reads: CSVGIDTQYF. As DNA, the CDR3 is TGCAGCGTCGGGATAGATACGCAGTATTTT.

The rearrangement uses TRBV18 and TRBJ1-2; D is perhaps TRBD1 (5 bases). Germline-derived CDR1 and CDR2 are KGHSH and LQKENI. Trimming removed 3 bases from V and 8 bases from J, with 19 bases in between. The CDR3 extends over 15 amino acids. The CDR3 spells CASSPRSGAQGGYTF. CDR3 sequence (DNA): TGTGCCAGCTCACCTCGAAGTGGTGCCCAGGGAGGCTACACCTTC.